This TCR beta chain was sequenced for a study of T cell repertoires in cytomegalovirus infection. The V end was cut by 5 bases, the J end by 5 bases, with 10 bases between. CDR1 WSHSY and CDR2 SAAADI come from the germline V gene. The CDR3 spans 13 residues. TCRdb passed the reads through MiXCR, listing each CDR3 protein once. The sample lists some 560,000 distinct CDR3 sequences, around 40% occurring once. As for this clonotype: What it recognizes is unknown.

The TCR sequence derives from a human donor in good health (CMV status not recorded). Some clones in this sample may be carry-over from other donors' samples. The material was cultured PBMCs, obtained from culture after CMV antigen stimulation. This sequence joins TRBV10-2 and TRBJ2-1; D ambiguous. This chain's CDR3 is CASSSRLDNEQFF. The CDR3 nucleotides are TGCGCCAGCAGTTCCCGACTCGACAATGAGCAGTTCTTC.